The 18 T cell receptor beta chains reported below all come from one sample, sequenced in a study of T cells in Graves' hyperthyroidism and ophthalmopathy. The CDR3 regions of TCR beta were amplified from RNA transcripts. TCR CDR3 underwent first-round RT-PCR with the HTBI primer set. TCRdb reanalysed the multiplex PCR reads using MiXCR and keeps one entry per CDR3 protein. This sample has 700,000 or so distinct CDR3 sequences, with more than 12% found just once. Sequenced sample: blood. The receptors stem from a woman between 45 and 60 years old with Graves' ophthalmopathy.

In this sample, this clonotype turned up many times. DNA of the CDR3: TGTGCCAGCGGAGGGGTTCAGCCCCAGCATTTT. This gives the protein CASGGVQPQHF. The V call is TRBV12-3 or TRBV12-4, the J call TRBJ1-5; possibly TRBD1 for D (5 bases). Trimming shortened V by 8 bases and J by 6 bases, and 8 bases separated the two germline ends. CDR3 length equals 11 residues.

The CDR3 sequence is CASTAPDQNIQYF. Written as DNA, the CDR3 is TGTGCCAGTACCGCGCCCGATCAAAACATTCAGTACTTC. The chain is built from TRBV19 and TRBJ2-4; no clear D. V lost 7 bases to trimming and J lost 5 bases, with 12 bases between them. From germline, CDR1 is LNHDA and CDR2 SQIVND (reference sequence). There are 13 residues in the CDR3.

This clonotype was observed at least ten times. V and J are TRBV30 and TRBJ2-7, with 7 bases aligning to TRBD1. CDR3 size: 16 residues. The germline CDR1 and CDR2 sequences are GTSNPN and SVGIG (reference sequence). V was clipped by 2 bases and J by 4 bases; unmatched bases: 14. The CDR3: CAWSYGWGTALYEQYF. For the CDR3, the DNA is TGTGCCTGGAGTTACGGTTGGGGGACAGCGCTATACGAGCAGTACTTC.

The CDR3 here is CASRLIHPGLADSYEQYF. CDR3 DNA sequence: TGTGCCAGCAGACTTATTCACCCTGGGCTAGCGGACTCCTACGAGCAGTACTTC. This sequence joins TRBV7-2 and TRBJ2-7; 7 bases align to TRBD2. The CDR3 sequence is 18 residues long. Germline trimming cut 6 bases from V and 0 bases from J; bases unmatched to any gene: 17. CDR1 is SGHTA and CDR2 is FQGNSA in the germline V gene.

J is TRBJ1-5 and V is TRBV19; D remains ambiguous. With 4 bases removed from V and 0 bases from J, the gap between germline ends came to 10 bases. The germline gives CDR1 LNHDA, CDR2 SQIVND (reference sequence). The CDR3 spans 15 residues. The CDR3 here is CASSSFGDSNQPQHF. In DNA form, the CDR3 reads TGTGCCAGTAGTAGCTTCGGCGATAGCAATCAGCCCCAGCATTTT.

The chain joins TRBV7-6 to TRBJ1-4; D perhaps matches TRBD1 (5 bases). The germline CDR1 and CDR2 sequences are SGHVS and FNYEAQ. Between the trimmed V and J ends, which lost 5 bases and 8 bases, there was a span of 18 bases. CDR3 size: 15 residues. DNA of the CDR3: TGTGCCAGCAGCGCCACCGGGACCCCCCGGGAAAAACTGTTTTTT. It translates to CASSATGTPREKLFF.

In this sample, this clonotype turned up a few times. The chain uses TRBV10-3 and TRBJ2-1; 7 positions agree with TRBD2. The CDR3 runs to 16 residues. The germline V gene has CDR1 ENHRY and CDR2 SYGVKD. The J segment lost 6 bases and the V segment lost 2 bases, leaving 10 bases of the junction unmatched. The CDR3 DNA follows: TGTGCCATCAGTGAGGGGCGGCGGGAGACACTCAATGAGCAGTTCTTC. It specifies CAISEGRRETLNEQFF.

The J gene is TRBJ2-3, the V gene TRBV19; 8 nucleotides agree with TRBD2. The germline V gene encodes CDR1 LNHDA and CDR2 SQIVND (reference sequence). CDR3 length: 13 amino acids. V trimming: 6 bases; J trimming: 6 bases; junction bases outside the gene matches: 5. CDR3 region: CASSGTSFDTQYF. CDR3 bases: TGTGCCAGTAGCGGGACTAGTTTTGATACGCAGTATTTT.

This clonotype was seen only a few times. The chain links TRBV4-3 to TRBJ1-2, with 7 nucleotides matching TRBD1. J was trimmed by 1 base and V by 4 bases; bases with no gene match: 6. The CDR3 has 15 amino acids. The germline V gene encodes CDR1 LGHNA and CDR2 YSLEER. The CDR3 loop reads CASSLRGRVNYGYTF. CDR3 nucleotides: TGCGCCAGCAGCCTAAGGGGGCGGGTTAACTATGGCTACACCTTC.

This clonotype was seen repeatedly, ten times or more. The chain is built from TRBV7-2 and TRBJ2-5; 7 positions match TRBD2. The CDR3 is 16 amino acids. J was trimmed by 5 bases and V by 4 bases; bases with no gene match: 13. The germline CDR1 and CDR2 sequences are SGHTA and FQGNSA. This CDR3 is CASSSAAGVRWETQYF. CDR3 nucleotides: TGTGCCAGCAGCTCCGCGGCGGGGGTGAGATGGGAGACCCAGTACTTC.

In this sample, this clonotype turned up many times. The gene calls are TRBV27 and TRBJ2-2; 11 nucleotides align to TRBD2. V lost 1 base to trimming and J lost 3 bases; unmatched junction nucleotides: 4. The CDR3 spans 17 residues. Looked up from germline, CDR1 is MNHEY and CDR2 is SMNVEV (reference sequence). The CDR3 nucleotides read TGTGCCAGCAGTTTATGGGGGACTAGCGGAGACACCGGGGAGCTGTTTTTT. This translates into CASSLWGTSGDTGELFF.

A few counts support this clonotype. The chain couples TRBV19 to TRBJ1-5, with a possible D match to TRBD1 (5 bases). There are 14 residues in the CDR3. Per the germline V gene, CDR1 is LNHDA and CDR2 is SQIVND (reference sequence). Trimming cost V 2 bases and J 4 bases, with 9 bases left between them. CDR3 sequence (DNA): TGTGCCAGTAGTATACAGGGCCCTAATCAGCCCCAGCATTTT. Translated: CASSIQGPNQPQHF. Full variable domain (rest looked up from reference TRBV19 and TRBJ1-5): DGGITQSPKYLFRKEGQNVTLSCEQNLNHDAMYWYRQDPGQGLRLIYYSQIVNDFQKGDIAEGYSVSREKKESFPLTVTSAQKNPTAFYLCASSIQGPNQPQHFGDGTRLSIL.

The chain has TRBV7-9 and TRBJ2-2; D perhaps matches TRBD1 (6 bases). Trimming pared 5 bases from V and 5 bases from J, leaving 15 bases between. Germline CDR1 reads SEHNR; CDR2 reads FQNEAQ (reference sequence). The CDR3 contains 15 residues. The CDR3 spells CASSPQGIGTGELFF. Written as DNA, the CDR3 is TGTGCCAGCAGCCCACAGGGTATTGGGACCGGGGAGCTGTTTTTT. Full variable domain (rest looked up from reference TRBV7-9 and TRBJ2-2): DTGVSQNPRHKITKRGQNVTFRCDPISEHNRLYWYRQTLGQGPEFLTYFQNEAQLEKSRLLSDRFSAERPKGSFSTLEIQRTEQGDSAMYLCASSPQGIGTGELFFGEGSRLTVL.

Remarks on this clonotype: The junction and the germline gene differ at one end; a read error may be behind it. The chain is built from TRBV6-1 and TRBJ2-2; TRBD2 matches 7 bases. This CDR3 is 15 amino acids long. From germline, CDR1 is MNHNS and CDR2 SASEGT. CDR3 sequence reads: CASKVLGRNTGELSF. The CDR3 coding sequence is TGTGCCAGCAAGGTCCTCGGGAGGAACACCGGGGAGCTGTCTTTT.

In its sample, this clonotype was seen many times. This chain connects TRBV6-1 to TRBJ2-7; D is perhaps TRBD1 (6 bases). V was shortened by 6 bases and J by 7 bases, with 19 bases between the two germline ends. Germline assignment: CDR1 MNHNS and CDR2 SASEGT. The CDR3 totals 14 residues. CDR3: CASSGQYSALEQYF. The DNA for the CDR3 is TGTGCCAGCAGCGGACAGTATTCAGCTTTGGAGCAGTACTTC.

This clonotype was seen a few times. The chain is built from TRBV5-6 and TRBJ1-5; possible D gene TRBD1, 6 bases. The germline V and J ends were trimmed by 4 bases and 1 base, with 15 bases remaining between them. There are 16 residues in the CDR3. Germline V gene lookup returns CDR1 SGHDT and CDR2 YYEEEE. The CDR3 bases are TGTGCCAGCAGCCGGACAGCTATGGGGAGCAATCAGCCCCAGCATTTT. It yields the protein CASSRTAMGSNQPQHF.

This chain uses TRBV12-3 or TRBV12-4 with TRBJ1-5; 8 positions match TRBD1. J was trimmed by 6 bases and V by 3 bases; bases with no gene match: 7. The CDR3 runs 15 residues. CDR3 nucleotides: TGTGCCAGCAGTTTCTGGACAGGGTATCCTCAGCCCCAGCATTTT. Translated: CASSFWTGYPQPQHF.

This clonotype has ten or more counts. The chain joins TRBV6-1 to TRBJ2-7; D not resolved. The V and J ends lost 0 bases and 2 bases respectively, with 8 bases between them. Germline CDR1 reads MNHNS; CDR2 reads SASEGT. This CDR3 comprises 14 residues. As DNA, the CDR3 is TGTGCCAGCAGTGAAGCAGCGCTCACCTACGAGCAGTACTTC. Translating gives CASSEAALTYEQYF.